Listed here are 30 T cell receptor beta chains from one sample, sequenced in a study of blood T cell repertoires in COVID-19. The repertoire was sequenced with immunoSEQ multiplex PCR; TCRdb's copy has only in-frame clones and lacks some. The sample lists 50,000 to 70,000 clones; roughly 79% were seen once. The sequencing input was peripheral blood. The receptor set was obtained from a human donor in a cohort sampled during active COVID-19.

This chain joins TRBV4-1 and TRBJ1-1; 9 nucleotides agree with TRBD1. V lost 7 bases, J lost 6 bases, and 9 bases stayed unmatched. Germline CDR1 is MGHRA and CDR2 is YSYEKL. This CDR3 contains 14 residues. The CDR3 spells CASKWDREGAEAFF. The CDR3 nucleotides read TGCGCCAGCAAATGGGACAGGGAAGGTGCTGAAGCTTTCTTT.

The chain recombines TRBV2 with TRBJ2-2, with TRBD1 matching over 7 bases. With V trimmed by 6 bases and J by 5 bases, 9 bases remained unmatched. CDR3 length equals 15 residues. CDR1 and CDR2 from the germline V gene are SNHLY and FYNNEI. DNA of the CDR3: TGTGCCAGCAGGAAGGACAGGTCTGGAACCGGGGAGCTGTTTTTT. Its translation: CASRKDRSGTGELFF.

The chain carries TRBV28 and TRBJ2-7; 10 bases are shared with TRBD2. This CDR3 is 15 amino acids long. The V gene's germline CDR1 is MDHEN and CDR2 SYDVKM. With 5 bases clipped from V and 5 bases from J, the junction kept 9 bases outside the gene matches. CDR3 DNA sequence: TGTGCCAGCAGTACGCCGGGACTAGCGTCGGACGAGCAGTACTTC. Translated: CASSTPGLASDEQYF.

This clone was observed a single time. In nucleotides, the CDR3 is TGTGCCAGCAGTGAAAAGGGGGTTAACTACGAGCAGTACTTC. Protein: CASSEKGVNYEQYF. This chain connects TRBV2 to TRBJ2-7; maybe TRBD1 (6 bases). V lost 2 bases, J lost 3 bases, and 11 bases lay in between. Per germline, CDR1 SNHLY and CDR2 FYNNEI. The CDR3 runs to 14 residues. Full variable domain (rest looked up from reference TRBV2 and TRBJ2-7): EPEVTQTPSHQVTQMGQEVILRCVPISNHLYFYWYRQILGQKVEFLVSFYNNEISEKSEIFDDQFSVERPDGSNFTLKIRSTKLEDSAMYFCASSEKGVNYEQYFGPGTRLTVT.

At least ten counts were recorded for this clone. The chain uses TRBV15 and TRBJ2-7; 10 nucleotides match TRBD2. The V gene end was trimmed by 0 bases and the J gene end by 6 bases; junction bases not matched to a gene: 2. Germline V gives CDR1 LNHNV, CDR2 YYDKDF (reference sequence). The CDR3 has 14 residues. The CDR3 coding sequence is TGTGCCACCAGCAGAGATTTAGCGGGAGGCGAGCAGTACTTC. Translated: CATSRDLAGGEQYF. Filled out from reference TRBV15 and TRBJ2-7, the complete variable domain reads DAMVIQNPRYQVTQFGKPVTLSCSQTLNHNVMYWYQQKSSQAPKLLFHYYDKDFNNEADTPDNFQSRRPNTSFCFLDIRSPGLGDTAMYLCATSRDLAGGEQYFGPGTRLTVT.

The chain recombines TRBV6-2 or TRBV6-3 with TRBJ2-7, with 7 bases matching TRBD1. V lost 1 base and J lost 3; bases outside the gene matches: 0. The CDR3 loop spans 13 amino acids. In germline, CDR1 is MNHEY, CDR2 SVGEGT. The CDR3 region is CASSYWDSYEQYF. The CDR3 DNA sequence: TGTGCCAGCAGTTACTGGGACAGCTACGAGCAGTACTTC.

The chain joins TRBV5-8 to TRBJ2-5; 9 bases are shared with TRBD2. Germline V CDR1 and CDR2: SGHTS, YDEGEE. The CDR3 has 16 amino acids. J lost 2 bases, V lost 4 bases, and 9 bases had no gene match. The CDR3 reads CASSRGTSLEQETQYF. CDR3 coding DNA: TGTGCCAGCAGCCGGGGGACTAGCTTAGAACAAGAGACCCAGTACTTC. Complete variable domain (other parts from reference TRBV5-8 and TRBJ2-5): EAGVTQSPTHLIKTRGQQATLRCSPISGHTSVYWYQQALGLGLQFLLWYDEGEERNRGNFPPRFSGRQFPNYSSELNVNALELEDSALYLCASSRGTSLEQETQYFGPGTRLLVL.

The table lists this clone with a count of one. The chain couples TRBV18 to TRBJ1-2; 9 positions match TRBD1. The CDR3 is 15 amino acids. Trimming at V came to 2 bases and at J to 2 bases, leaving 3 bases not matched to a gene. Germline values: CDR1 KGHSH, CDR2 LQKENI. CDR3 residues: CASSPSGQGNYGYTF. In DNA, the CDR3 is TGTGCCAGCTCACCATCGGGACAGGGAAACTATGGCTACACCTTC.

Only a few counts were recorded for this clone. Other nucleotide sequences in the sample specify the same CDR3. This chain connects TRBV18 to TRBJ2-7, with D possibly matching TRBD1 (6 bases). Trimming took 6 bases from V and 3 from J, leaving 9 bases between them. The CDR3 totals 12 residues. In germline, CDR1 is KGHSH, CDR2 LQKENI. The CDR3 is CASSSDSYEQYF. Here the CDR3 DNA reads TGTGCCAGCTCCTCGGACAGCTACGAGCAGTACTTC.

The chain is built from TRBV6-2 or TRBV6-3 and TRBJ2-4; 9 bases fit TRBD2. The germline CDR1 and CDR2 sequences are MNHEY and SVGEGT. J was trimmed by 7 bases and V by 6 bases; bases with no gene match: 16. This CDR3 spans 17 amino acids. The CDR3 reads CASSDLAGGPGYNIQYF. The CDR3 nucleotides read TGTGCCAGCAGCGACTTGGCGGGAGGGCCGGGCTATAACATTCAGTACTTC.

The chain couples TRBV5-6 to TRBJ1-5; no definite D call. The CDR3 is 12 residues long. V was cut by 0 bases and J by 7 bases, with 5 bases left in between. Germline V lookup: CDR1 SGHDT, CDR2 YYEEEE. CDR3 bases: TGTGCCAGCAGCTTGGGGGCCCAGCCCCAGCATTTT. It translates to CASSLGAQPQHF.

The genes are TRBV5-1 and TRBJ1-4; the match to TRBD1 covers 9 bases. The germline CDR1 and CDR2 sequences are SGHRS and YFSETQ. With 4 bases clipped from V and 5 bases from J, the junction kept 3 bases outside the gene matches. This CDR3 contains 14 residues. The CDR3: CASSEGQGNEKLFF. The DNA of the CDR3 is TGCGCCAGCAGCGAGGGACAGGGCAATGAAAAACTGTTTTTT.

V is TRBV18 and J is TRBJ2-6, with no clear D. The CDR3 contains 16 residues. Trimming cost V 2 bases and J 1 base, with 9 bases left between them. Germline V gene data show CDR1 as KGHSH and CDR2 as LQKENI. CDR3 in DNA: TGTGCCAGCTCACCAGTGGCCTCGTCTGGGGCCAACGTCCTGACTTTC. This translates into CASSPVASSGANVLTF. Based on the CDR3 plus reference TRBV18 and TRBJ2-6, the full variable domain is NAGVMQNPRHLVRRRGQEARLRCSPMKGHSHVYWYRQLPEEGLKFMVYLQKENIIDESGMPKERFSAEFPKEGPSILRIQQVVRGDSAAYFCASSPVASSGANVLTFGAGSRLTVL.

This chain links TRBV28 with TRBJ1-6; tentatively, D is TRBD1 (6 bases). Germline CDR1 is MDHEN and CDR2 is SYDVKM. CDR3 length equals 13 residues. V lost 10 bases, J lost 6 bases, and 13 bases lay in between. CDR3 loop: CATYRVFNSPLHF. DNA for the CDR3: TGTGCCACCTACAGGGTATTTAATTCACCCCTCCACTTT.

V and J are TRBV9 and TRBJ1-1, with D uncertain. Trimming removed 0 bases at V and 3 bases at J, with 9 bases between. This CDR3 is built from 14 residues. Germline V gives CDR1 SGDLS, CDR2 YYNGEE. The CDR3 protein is CASSVAASDTEAFF. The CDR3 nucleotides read TGTGCCAGCAGCGTAGCTGCTTCGGACACTGAAGCTTTCTTT.

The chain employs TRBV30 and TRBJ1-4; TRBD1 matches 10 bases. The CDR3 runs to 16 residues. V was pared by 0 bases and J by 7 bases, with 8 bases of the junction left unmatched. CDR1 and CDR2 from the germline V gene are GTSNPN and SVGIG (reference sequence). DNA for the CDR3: TGTGCCTGGAGTGTAGTCGGGACAGGGGTCGGTGAAAAACTGTTTTTT. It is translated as CAWSVVGTGVGEKLFF. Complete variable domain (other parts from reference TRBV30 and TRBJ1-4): SQTIHQWPATLVQPVGSPLSLECTVEGTSNPNLYWYRQAAGRGLQLLFYSVGIGQISSEVPQNLSASRPQDRQFILSSKKLLLSDSGFYLCAWSVVGTGVGEKLFFGSGTQLSVL.

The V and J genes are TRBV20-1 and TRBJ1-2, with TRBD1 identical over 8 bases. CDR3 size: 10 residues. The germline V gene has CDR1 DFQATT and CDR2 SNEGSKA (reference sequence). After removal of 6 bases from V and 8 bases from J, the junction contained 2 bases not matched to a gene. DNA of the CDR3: TGCAGTGCCAGGGGGCGAGGCTACACCTTC. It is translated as CSARGRGYTF.

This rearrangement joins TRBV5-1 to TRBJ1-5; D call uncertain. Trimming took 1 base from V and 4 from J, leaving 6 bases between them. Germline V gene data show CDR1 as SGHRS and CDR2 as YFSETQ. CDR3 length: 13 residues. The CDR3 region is CASSLTGNQPQHF. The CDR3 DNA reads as TGCGCCAGCAGCTTGACGGGGAATCAGCCCCAGCATTTT.

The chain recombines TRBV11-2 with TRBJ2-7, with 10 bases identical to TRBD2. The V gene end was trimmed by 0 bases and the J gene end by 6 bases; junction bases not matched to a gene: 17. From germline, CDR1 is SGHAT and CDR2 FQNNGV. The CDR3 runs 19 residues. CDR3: CASSLEPPLAGVSSLEQYF. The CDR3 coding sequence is TGTGCCAGCAGCTTAGAACCCCCCCTAGCGGGAGTGTCCTCCCTCGAGCAGTACTTC.

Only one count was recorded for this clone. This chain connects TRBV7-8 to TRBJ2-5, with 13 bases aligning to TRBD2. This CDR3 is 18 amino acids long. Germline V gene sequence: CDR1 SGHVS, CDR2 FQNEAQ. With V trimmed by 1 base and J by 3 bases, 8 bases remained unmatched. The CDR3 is CASSLERLAGGTEETQYF. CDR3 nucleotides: TGTGCCAGCAGCTTAGAGCGACTAGCGGGGGGTACAGAAGAGACCCAGTACTTC.

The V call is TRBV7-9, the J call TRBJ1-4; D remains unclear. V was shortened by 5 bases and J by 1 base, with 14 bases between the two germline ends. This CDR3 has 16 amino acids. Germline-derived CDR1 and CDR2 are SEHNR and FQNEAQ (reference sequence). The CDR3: CASSRGPSGTNEKLFF. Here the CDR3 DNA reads TGTGCCAGCAGCCGCGGCCCCAGCGGAACTAATGAAAAACTGTTTTTT.

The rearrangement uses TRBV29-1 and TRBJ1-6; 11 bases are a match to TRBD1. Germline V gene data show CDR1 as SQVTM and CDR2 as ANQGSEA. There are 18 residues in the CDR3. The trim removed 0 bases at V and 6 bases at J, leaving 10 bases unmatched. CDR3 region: CSVEDWDRGAPFNSPLHF. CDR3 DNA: TGCAGCGTTGAAGATTGGGACAGGGGGGCGCCTTTTAATTCACCCCTCCACTTT.

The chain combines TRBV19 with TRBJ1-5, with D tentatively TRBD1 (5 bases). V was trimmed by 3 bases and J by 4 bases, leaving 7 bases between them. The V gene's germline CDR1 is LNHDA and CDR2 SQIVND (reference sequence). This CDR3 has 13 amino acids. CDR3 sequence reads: CASSIAGNQPQHF. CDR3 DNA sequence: TGTGCCAGTAGTATCGCAGGGAATCAGCCCCAGCATTTT.

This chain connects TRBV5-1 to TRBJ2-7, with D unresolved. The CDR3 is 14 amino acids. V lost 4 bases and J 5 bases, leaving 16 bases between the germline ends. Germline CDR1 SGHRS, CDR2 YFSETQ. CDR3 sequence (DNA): TGCGCCAGCAGCCCCGCAAGTGGGCCCCACGAGCAGTACTTC. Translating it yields CASSPASGPHEQYF.

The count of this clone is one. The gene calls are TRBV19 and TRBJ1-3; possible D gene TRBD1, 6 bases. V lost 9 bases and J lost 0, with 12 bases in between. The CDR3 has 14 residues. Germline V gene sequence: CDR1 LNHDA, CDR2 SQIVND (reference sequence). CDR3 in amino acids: CASTRGTSGNTIYF. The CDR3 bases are TGTGCCAGCACAAGGGGGACCTCTGGAAACACCATATATTTT.

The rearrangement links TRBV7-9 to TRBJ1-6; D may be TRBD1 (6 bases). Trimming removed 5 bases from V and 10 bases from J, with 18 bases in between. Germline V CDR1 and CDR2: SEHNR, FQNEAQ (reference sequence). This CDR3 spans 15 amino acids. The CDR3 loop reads CASSPLTGQFSPLHF. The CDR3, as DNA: TGTGCCAGCAGCCCCCTTACCGGACAGTTCTCACCCCTCCACTTT.

The CDR3 region is CASSSGGGYSNQPQHF. The CDR3 DNA is TGTGCCAGCAGTTCAGGGGGCGGGTATAGCAATCAGCCCCAGCATTTT. V is TRBV2 and J is TRBJ1-5; 8 nucleotides agree with TRBD1. This CDR3 is built from 16 residues. With 5 bases clipped from V and 0 bases from J, the junction kept 6 bases outside the gene matches. In germline, CDR1 is SNHLY, CDR2 FYNNEI.

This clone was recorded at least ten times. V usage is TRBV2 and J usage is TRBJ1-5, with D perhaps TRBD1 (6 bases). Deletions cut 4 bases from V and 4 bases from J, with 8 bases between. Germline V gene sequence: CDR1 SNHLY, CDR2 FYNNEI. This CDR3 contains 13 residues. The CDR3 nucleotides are TGTGCCAGCAGTGTCCAGGGGAATCAGCCCCAGCATTTT. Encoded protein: CASSVQGNQPQHF. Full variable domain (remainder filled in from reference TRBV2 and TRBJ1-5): EPEVTQTPSHQVTQMGQEVILRCVPISNHLYFYWYRQILGQKVEFLVSFYNNEISEKSEIFDDQFSVERPDGSNFTLKIRSTKLEDSAMYFCASSVQGNQPQHFGDGTRLSIL.

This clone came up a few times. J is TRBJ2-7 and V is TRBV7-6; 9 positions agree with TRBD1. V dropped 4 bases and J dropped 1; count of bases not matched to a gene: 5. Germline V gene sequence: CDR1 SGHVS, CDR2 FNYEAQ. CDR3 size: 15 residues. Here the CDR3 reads CASSSPGTGSYEQYF. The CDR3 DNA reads TGTGCCAGCAGCTCCCCCGGGACAGGGTCCTACGAGCAGTACTTC.

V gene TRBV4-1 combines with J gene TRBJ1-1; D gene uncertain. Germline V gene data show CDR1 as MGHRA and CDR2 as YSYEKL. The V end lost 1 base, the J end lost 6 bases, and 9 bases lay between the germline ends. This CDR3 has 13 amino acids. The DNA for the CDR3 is TGCGCCAGCAGCCAAGGACGACTTTCTGAAGCTTTCTTT. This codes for CASSQGRLSEAFF.